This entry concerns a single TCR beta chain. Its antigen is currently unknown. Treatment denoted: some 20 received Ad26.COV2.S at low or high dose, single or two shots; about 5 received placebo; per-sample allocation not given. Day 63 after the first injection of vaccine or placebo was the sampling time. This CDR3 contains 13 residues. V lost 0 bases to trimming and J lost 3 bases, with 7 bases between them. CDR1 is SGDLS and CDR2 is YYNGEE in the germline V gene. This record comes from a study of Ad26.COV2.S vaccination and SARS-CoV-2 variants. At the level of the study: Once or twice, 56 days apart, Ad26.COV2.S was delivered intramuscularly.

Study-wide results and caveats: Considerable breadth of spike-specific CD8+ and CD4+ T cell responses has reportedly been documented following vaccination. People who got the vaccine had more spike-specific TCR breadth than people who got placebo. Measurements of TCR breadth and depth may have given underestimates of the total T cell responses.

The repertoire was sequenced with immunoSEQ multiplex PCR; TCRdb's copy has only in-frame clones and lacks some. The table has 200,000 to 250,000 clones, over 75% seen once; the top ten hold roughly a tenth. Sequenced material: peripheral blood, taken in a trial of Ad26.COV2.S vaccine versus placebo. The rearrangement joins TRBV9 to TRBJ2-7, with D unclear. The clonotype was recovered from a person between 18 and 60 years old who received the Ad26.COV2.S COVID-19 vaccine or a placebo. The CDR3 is CASSVGSNYEQYF. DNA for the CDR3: TGTGCCAGCAGCGTAGGCTCGAACTACGAGCAGTACTTC.